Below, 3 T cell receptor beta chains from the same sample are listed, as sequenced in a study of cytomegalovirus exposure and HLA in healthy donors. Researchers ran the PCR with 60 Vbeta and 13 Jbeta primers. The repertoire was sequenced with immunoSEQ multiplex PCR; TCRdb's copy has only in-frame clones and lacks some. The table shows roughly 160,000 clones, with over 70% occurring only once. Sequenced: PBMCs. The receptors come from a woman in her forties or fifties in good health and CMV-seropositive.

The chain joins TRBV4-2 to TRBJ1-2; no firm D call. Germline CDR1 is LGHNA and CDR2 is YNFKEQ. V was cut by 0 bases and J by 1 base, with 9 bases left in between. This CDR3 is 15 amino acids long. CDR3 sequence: CASSQDYRSNYGYTF. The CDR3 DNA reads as TGTGCCAGCAGCCAAGATTATCGGAGTAACTATGGCTACACCTTC.

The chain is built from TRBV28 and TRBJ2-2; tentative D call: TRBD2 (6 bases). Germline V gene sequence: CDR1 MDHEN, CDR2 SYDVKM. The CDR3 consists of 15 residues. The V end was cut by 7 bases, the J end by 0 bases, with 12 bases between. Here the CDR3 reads CASTPGSANTGELFF. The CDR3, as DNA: TGTGCCAGCACCCCCGGGAGCGCGAACACCGGGGAGCTGTTTTTT.

CDR3: CASSLGDFSGNTIYF. Here the CDR3 DNA reads TGTGCCAGCAGCTTAGGTGACTTCTCTGGAAACACCATATATTTT. This sequence joins TRBV11-2 and TRBJ1-3; unclear D gene. The CDR3 length is 15 residues. Trimming removed 1 base from V and 0 bases from J, with 7 bases in between. CDR1 and CDR2 (germline): SGHAT, FQNNGV.